The source of this TCR beta chain is a study of OX40 agonist ivuxolimab in advanced cancers. Study-wide context: Every 2 weeks, ivuxolimab was infused into the patients intravenously at between 0.01 and 10 mg/kg. Enrolled patients in dose escalation had cancers that were hepatocellular carcinoma, melanoma, renal cell or head and neck cancer. Overall study results and limits: Clonal expansion was seen in CD4+ and CD8+ blood T cells by week 6 at 0.1 to 3.0 mg/kg. Compared with CD4+, CD8+ T cells on average had more expanded clones.

In regard to this clone: Its target is not known.

Generated by immunoSEQ multiplex PCR, the TCRdb table keeps only in-frame clones and is missing some. This table has roughly 130,000 clones, about 94% appearing once. CDR3 length equals 15 residues. Germline V gene data show CDR1 as SGHRS and CDR2 as YFSETQ. With 2 bases clipped from V and 6 bases from J, the junction kept 2 bases outside the gene matches. The chain uses TRBV5-1 and TRBJ1-6; 10 bases align to TRBD1. This specimen consisted of CD4+ or CD8+ T cells sorted from blood, obtained in a trial of the OX40 agonist ivuxolimab. This clonotype was obtained from an adult with an advanced solid tumor such as melanoma, head and neck, liver or kidney cancer. The CDR3 sequence is CASSFGQGGNSPLHF. CDR3 coding DNA: TGCGCCAGCAGCTTCGGACAGGGGGGTAATTCACCCCTCCACTTT.